The next 25 T cell receptor beta chains were all read from a single sample in a study of ipilimumab plus nivolumab after autologous stem cell transplantation. Some clones are missing from TCRdb's copy, which holds only in-frame ones; the method was immunoSEQ multiplex PCR. Of about 13,000 clones in the sample, approximately 73% are singletons; the top ten hold about 15%. The material sequenced was PBMCs, taken in a trial of ipilimumab plus nivolumab as post-transplant consolidation. The receptor source for this set is a male donor with diffuse large B-cell lymphoma.

The rearrangement uses TRBV6-5 and TRBJ1-1; no clear D. The length of the CDR3 is 11 residues. Germline V gives CDR1 MNHEY, CDR2 SVGAGI. V was clipped by 3 bases and J by 11 bases, with 10 bases between them. The CDR3 bases are TGTGCCAGCAGTTATACGGGGAAGGCTTTCTTT. This sequence encodes CASSYTGKAFF.

The chain recombines TRBV29-1 with TRBJ1-5, with D perhaps TRBD1 (6 bases). This CDR3 comprises 14 residues. Germline V gene sequence: CDR1 SQVTM, CDR2 ANQGSEA. Trimming shortened V by 6 bases and J by 0 bases, and 12 bases separated the two germline ends. The chain's CDR3 is CSVGTGHSNQPQHF. CDR3 nucleotide sequence: TGCAGCGTGGGAACAGGGCATAGCAATCAGCCCCAGCATTTT.

This clone is a singleton in its sample. The chain combines TRBV23-1 with TRBJ2-7, with TRBD2 as a possible D gene (6 bases). TRBV23-1 is marked as an open reading frame, function uncertain. This CDR3 contains 16 residues. Deletions cut 4 bases from V and 3 bases from J, with 19 bases between. The CDR3 nucleotides are TGCGCCAGCAGTCCGGAGACCGGGACTCCGCTCTACGAGCAGTACTTC. Translated: CASSPETGTPLYEQYF.

V usage is TRBV27 and J usage is TRBJ1-5; 12 bases agree with TRBD1. The V segment lost 5 bases and the J segment 6 bases; nucleotides outside the gene matches: 5. The germline V gene encodes CDR1 MNHEY and CDR2 SMNVEV (reference sequence). The CDR3 loop spans 15 amino acids. CDR3 amino acids: CASSPGTGGGQPQHF. The CDR3 nucleotides read TGTGCCAGCAGTCCAGGGACAGGGGGCGGTCAGCCCCAGCATTTT.

The chain combines TRBV18 with TRBJ1-2; 7 positions agree with TRBD1. Germline V lookup: CDR1 KGHSH, CDR2 LQKENI. V was clipped by 2 bases and J by 4 bases; unmatched bases: 10. The length of the CDR3 is 16 residues. In nucleotides, the CDR3 is TGTGCCAGCTCACCAATCGCAGGGGGTTTCGGCTATGGCTACACCTTC. Its protein is CASSPIAGGFGYGYTF.

This chain connects TRBV5-6 to TRBJ1-1; 7 nucleotides agree with TRBD1. This CDR3 region has 14 residues. Per germline, CDR1 SGHDT and CDR2 YYEEEE. Trimming removed 5 bases from V and 7 bases from J; junction bases left unmatched: 11. The CDR3 sequence: CASRWEGALSEAFF. As DNA, the CDR3 is TGTGCCAGCAGGTGGGAGGGGGCGCTGAGTGAAGCTTTCTTT.

The chain couples TRBV11-3 to TRBJ2-7; D unresolved. V lost 2 bases to trimming and J lost 6 bases, with 5 bases between them. In germline, CDR1 is SGHNT, CDR2 YENEEA. There are 11 residues in the CDR3. The CDR3 DNA reads TGTGCCAGCAGCTTAATTTCCGAGCAGTACTTC. This codes for CASSLISEQYF.

V usage is TRBV6-6 and J usage is TRBJ1-5; 7 bases map to TRBD1. Germline CDR1 and CDR2: MNHNY and SVGAGI (reference sequence). J gave up 4 bases and V 6 bases, and 6 bases lay outside the gene matches. The CDR3 contains 14 residues. CDR3 loop: CASRVGQDNQPQHF. In DNA, the CDR3 is TGTGCCAGCAGAGTCGGACAGGATAATCAGCCCCAGCATTTT.

This clone was recorded only once. The chain uses TRBV6-5 and TRBJ2-3; 7 bases agree with TRBD1. In germline, CDR1 is MNHEY, CDR2 SVGAGI. V was clipped by 6 bases and J by 0 bases; unmatched bases: 3. The CDR3 is made up of 14 amino acids. CDR3 region: CASRTQGSTDTQYF. The DNA for the CDR3 is TGTGCCAGCAGAACACAGGGGAGCACAGATACGCAGTATTTT.

The rearrangement joins TRBV5-6 to TRBJ2-5; D gene unclear. Germline values: CDR1 SGHDT, CDR2 YYEEEE. The CDR3 length is 14 residues. V was pared by 1 base and J by 5 bases, with 12 bases between. This CDR3 is CASSLRPSGETQYF. The CDR3 DNA reads TGTGCCAGCAGCTTGCGGCCAAGTGGGGAGACCCAGTACTTC. The full variable domain, in which reference TRBV5-6 and TRBJ2-5 provide the parts outside the CDR3, is DAGVTQSPTHLIKTRGQQVTLRCSPKSGHDTVSWYQQALGQGPQFIFQYYEEEERQRGNFPDRFSGHQFPNYSSELNVNALLLGDSALYLCASSLRPSGETQYFGPGTRLLVL.

This clone occurred once. J is TRBJ2-1 and V is TRBV29-1, with TRBD2 matching over 13 bases. Trimming at V came to 6 bases and at J to 2 bases, leaving 13 bases not matched to a gene. The CDR3 runs to 18 residues. Looked up from germline, CDR1 is SQVTM and CDR2 is ANQGSEA. CDR3 sequence (DNA): TGCAGCGTCGTCCAGGGGGGACTAGCGGGAAGGGCCTACAATGAGCAGTTCTTC. Translating gives CSVVQGGLAGRAYNEQFF.

This rearrangement joins TRBV6-5 to TRBJ1-5, with TRBD1 matching 10 bases. Germline-derived CDR1 and CDR2 are MNHEY and SVGAGI. The ends lost 4 bases at V and 5 bases at J; junction bases unmatched: 2. The CDR3 totals 14 residues. The CDR3 nucleotides are TGTGCCAGCAGTTGGACAGGGGGGGATCAGCCCCAGCATTTT. Translating it yields CASSWTGGDQPQHF.

In its sample, this clone ranks as large. J is TRBJ1-2 and V is TRBV2; TRBD1 might be the D (5 bases). Germline V CDR1 and CDR2: SNHLY, FYNNEI. This CDR3 has 12 amino acids. V was shortened by 6 bases and J by 6 bases, with 11 bases between the two germline ends. CDR3 DNA: TGTGCCAGCAGAGTAGGGGAAAATGGCTACACCTTC. It specifies CASRVGENGYTF.

CDR3 in DNA: TGTGCCAGCAGCACGCTAGCGGGGGAGACCCAGTACTTC. Its translation: CASSTLAGETQYF. The chain carries TRBV7-2 and TRBJ2-5; 9 nucleotides match TRBD2. CDR3 length: 13 residues. The germline V gene encodes CDR1 SGHTA and CDR2 FQGNSA. V lost 5 bases and J lost 5; bases outside the gene matches: 3.

In DNA, the CDR3 is TGTGCCAGCAGTGTGGAGACAGGGGAAATTAATGAGCAGTTCTTC. Amino acids: CASSVETGEINEQFF. V usage is TRBV6-1 and J usage is TRBJ2-1; TRBD1 matches 8 bases. The length of the CDR3 is 15 residues. In germline, CDR1 is MNHNS, CDR2 SASEGT. Trimming removed 4 bases from V and 7 bases from J; junction bases left unmatched: 9.

V gene TRBV19 combines with J gene TRBJ2-7; the match to TRBD2 covers 10 bases. The CDR3 covers 14 residues. Germline CDR1 and CDR2: LNHDA and SQIVND (reference sequence). V lost 11 bases to trimming and J lost 7 bases; unmatched junction nucleotides: 14. The CDR3 loop reads CASRGASGSGEQYF. CDR3 nucleotides: TGTGCCTCGAGGGGGGCTAGCGGGAGTGGTGAGCAGTACTTC.

V is TRBV5-1 and J is TRBJ2-2; D is possibly TRBD1 (6 bases). This CDR3 is 16 amino acids long. CDR1 and CDR2 (germline): SGHRS, YFSETQ. Trimming shortened V by 1 base and J by 5 bases, and 15 bases separated the two germline ends. The DNA for the CDR3 is TGCGCCAGCAGCTTGATAACACAGGGTTTTACCGGGGAGCTGTTTTTT. Residues: CASSLITQGFTGELFF.

The chain employs TRBV2 and TRBJ2-7, with 7 bases matching TRBD2. CDR1 SNHLY and CDR2 FYNNEI come from the germline V gene. There are 15 residues in the CDR3. The J segment lost 0 bases and the V segment lost 6 bases, leaving 8 bases of the junction unmatched. Here the CDR3 DNA reads TGTGCCAGCAGCCAGGAGGGCGGGGGCTCCTACGAGCAGTACTTC. Amino acids: CASSQEGGGSYEQYF.

This clone has more than one count but fewer than ten. V gene TRBV27 combines with J gene TRBJ2-1, with 9 bases identical to TRBD2. Per the germline V gene, CDR1 is MNHEY and CDR2 is SMNVEV (reference sequence). J gave up 8 bases and V 3 bases, and 8 bases lay outside the gene matches. The length of the CDR3 is 15 residues. This chain's CDR3 is CASSFLRGGGDEQFF. CDR3 DNA: TGTGCCAGCAGTTTCCTGCGGGGGGGCGGGGATGAGCAGTTCTTC.

The chain employs TRBV19 and TRBJ1-5, with 10 positions matching TRBD1. Germline V gene sequence: CDR1 LNHDA, CDR2 SQIVND (reference sequence). After removal of 6 bases from V and 6 bases from J, the junction contained 14 bases not matched to a gene. The CDR3 has 17 residues. The CDR3 protein is CASSYGRTGGRGQPQHF. DNA of the CDR3: TGTGCCAGTAGCTATGGTCGGACAGGGGGAAGGGGTCAGCCCCAGCATTTT.

This chain links TRBV7-9 with TRBJ1-1; D uncertain. Germline V gene data show CDR1 as SEHNR and CDR2 as FQNEAQ (reference sequence). This CDR3 spans 13 amino acids. The V end lost 3 bases, the J end lost 3 bases, and 8 bases lay between the germline ends. DNA of the CDR3: TGTGCCAGCAGCTTCGGGTTGGACACTGAAGCTTTCTTT. Translation: CASSFGLDTEAFF.

The sample holds a few counts of this clone. The genes are TRBV6-1 and TRBJ1-6; 7 positions match TRBD1. Germline lookup yields CDR1 MNHNS and CDR2 SASEGT. This CDR3 spans 16 amino acids. With 0 bases clipped from V and 6 bases from J, the junction kept 5 bases outside the gene matches. The CDR3 loop is CASSEALWDSNSPLHF. The CDR3 DNA sequence: TGTGCCAGCAGTGAAGCGCTGTGGGACAGTAATTCACCCCTCCACTTT.

The chain links TRBV29-1 to TRBJ1-5; TRBD1 matches at 9 bases. The CDR3 is made up of 14 amino acids. V trimming: 6 bases; J trimming: 6 bases; junction bases outside the gene matches: 9. From germline, CDR1 is SQVTM and CDR2 ANQGSEA. In DNA, the CDR3 is TGCAGCGTGGGGTTCACAGGGGGCGGTCAGCCCCAGCATTTT. It translates to CSVGFTGGGQPQHF.

Worth noting for this clone: At one end, the junction sequence differs from germline, possibly due to a read error. This chain connects TRBV27 to TRBJ2-7; a weak D match, TRBD1 (8 bases). Germline V lookup: CDR1 MNHEY, CDR2 SMNVEV (reference sequence). There are 15 residues in the CDR3. CDR3: CASSTTYRGGDEQHF. The DNA for the CDR3 is TGTGCCAGCAGTACTACGTACAGGGGGGGGGACGAGCAGCACTTC.

This chain joins TRBV7-2 and TRBJ2-2; no firm D call. The CDR3 runs 17 residues. Germline assignment: CDR1 SGHTA and CDR2 FQGNSA. Trimming cost V 8 bases and J 6 bases, with 25 bases left between them. CDR3 amino acids: CASATPRNPVGPGELFF. As DNA, the CDR3 is TGTGCCAGCGCGACACCGAGGAACCCCGTCGGTCCCGGGGAGCTGTTTTTT. Full variable domain (rest looked up from reference TRBV7-2 and TRBJ2-2): GAGVSQSPSNKVTEKGKDVELRCDPISGHTALYWYRQSLGQGLEFLIYFQGNSAPDKSGLPSDRFSAERTGGSVSTLTIQRTQQEDSAVYLCASATPRNPVGPGELFFGEGSRLTVL.